This T cell receptor beta chain was recovered during a study of shared clonotypes between healthy human individuals. Original handling: Filtering of immunoSEQ junctional sequences could not match full-length read filtering. The protocol was immunoSEQ multiplex PCR, while the TCRdb copy is restricted to in-frame clones and leaves out a portion. The V and J calls and clone size were taken over from that table, and D and trimming were inferred from the DNA. The profile covers more than 550,000 clones, with about 90% appearing a single time and around a third taken by the ten largest. The V end lost 0 bases, the J end lost 3 bases, and 15 bases lay between the germline ends. CDR3 length: 16 residues. The germline CDR1 and CDR2 sequences are GTSNPN and SVGIG (reference sequence). Donors were healthy HIV-negative adults without recently reported acute infections or vaccinations.

The specimen was memory CD8+ T cells from PBMCs. Noted subset: CD45RO+ cells pooled with CCR7-negative TemRA cells. The chain recombines TRBV30 with TRBJ1-3; D uncertain. The sequence was collected from a man aged 18 to 30 in good health. Some clones in this sample may be carry-over from other donors' samples. The CDR3 region has the DNA TGTGCCTGGAGTGTAAGCTCGGCCGCGCTTGGAAACACCATATATTTT. Protein: CAWSVSSAALGNTIYF. Combining the CDR3 with reference TRBV30 and TRBJ1-3 gives the whole variable domain SQTIHQWPATLVQPVGSPLSLECTVEGTSNPNLYWYRQAAGRGLQLLFYSVGIGQISSEVPQNLSASRPQDRQFILSSKKLLLSDSGFYLCAWSVSSAALGNTIYFGEGSWLTVV.